A selection of T cell receptor beta chains follows, all from one sample in a study of identical twins. TCRdb fed the 5' RACE reads into MiXCR, producing one record per CDR3 protein. The sample holds some 240,000 distinct CDR3 sequences; 8% to 11% are singletons and the top ten take 8% to 10%. Sequences were obtained from memory T cells sorted from blood. The receptors were sampled from a man in his fifties or sixties in good health. Both conserved end residues are part of each CDR3. Each record gives: D gene, J gene, clone size, V gene, CDR3 DNA, CDR3 protein. D genes are given only for firm matches. Some rows mark clone size as missing; the rest say once, few, many or name a class of expanded clone.

d_call: .
j_call: TRBJ2-3
clone_size: .
v_call: TRBV10-3
cdr3_nt: TGTGCCATCAGTGAAAGGGATGAAGATACGCAGTATTTT
cdr3_aa: CAISERDEDTQYF

d_call: TRBD1
j_call: TRBJ2-7
clone_size: many
v_call: TRBV10-3
cdr3_nt: TGTGCCATCAGTGAGTCGGACAGGGGTTACGAGCAGTACTTC
cdr3_aa: CAISESDRGYEQYF

d_call: .
j_call: TRBJ2-7
clone_size: many
v_call: TRBV4-1
cdr3_nt: TGCGCCAGCAGCCAAGGTCAGGGCAGGTTTTACTACGAGCAGTACTTC
cdr3_aa: CASSQGQGRFYYEQYF

d_call: .
j_call: TRBJ2-7
clone_size: .
v_call: TRBV15
cdr3_nt: TGTGCCACCAGCAGGGCGGGTCCTGGCGAGCAGTACTTC
cdr3_aa: CATSRAGPGEQYF

d_call: .
j_call: TRBJ1-6
clone_size: many
v_call: TRBV20-1
cdr3_nt: TGCAGTGCTAGCGAGAGCTCCTATAATTCACCCCTCCACTTT
cdr3_aa: CSASESSYNSPLHF

d_call: TRBD1
j_call: TRBJ2-7
clone_size: many
v_call: TRBV25-1
cdr3_nt: TGTGCCAGCAGTGTACAGGGGTCCTACGAGCAGTACTTC
cdr3_aa: CASSVQGSYEQYF

d_call: .
j_call: TRBJ2-5
clone_size: few
v_call: TRBV5-1
cdr3_nt: TGCGCCAGCACCCTCAGGGGGGGTTTTTTTGGCGAGACCCAGTACTTC
cdr3_aa: CASTLRGGFFGETQYF

d_call: .
j_call: TRBJ2-7
clone_size: many
v_call: TRBV5-1
cdr3_nt: TGCGCCAGCAGCTCCGTTGGAGATATCTACGAGCAGTACTTC
cdr3_aa: CASSSVGDIYEQYF

d_call: TRBD1
j_call: TRBJ1-6
clone_size: many
v_call: TRBV7-2
cdr3_nt: TGTGCCAGCAGCTCGCAGGGGGCTTATTCACCCCTCCACTTT
cdr3_aa: CASSSQGAYSPLHF

d_call: .
j_call: TRBJ1-6
clone_size: .
v_call: TRBV20-1
cdr3_nt: TGCAGTGCTAGAGATGGGGCGGCAGATAATTCACCCCTCCACTTT
cdr3_aa: CSARDGAADNSPLHF

d_call: .
j_call: TRBJ2-7
clone_size: .
v_call: TRBV11-2
cdr3_nt: TGTGCCAGCAGCTTAGTCATATCCGCAGGGGCCAGCTCCTACGAGCAGTACTTC
cdr3_aa: CASSLVISAGASSYEQYF

d_call: .
j_call: TRBJ1-2
clone_size: .
v_call: TRBV7-2
cdr3_nt: TGTGCCAGCAGCCAAGGGACACTAAACTATGGCTACACCTTC
cdr3_aa: CASSQGTLNYGYTF

d_call: .
j_call: TRBJ2-7
clone_size: few
v_call: TRBV20-1
cdr3_nt: TGCAGTGCTCTAACCCGCTACGAGCAGTACTTC
cdr3_aa: CSALTRYEQYF

d_call: TRBD2
j_call: TRBJ2-5
clone_size: few
v_call: TRBV20-1
cdr3_nt: TGCAGTGCACTTGACCTAGCGGGAGCCTGGGAGACCCAGTACTTC
cdr3_aa: CSALDLAGAWETQYF

d_call: TRBD1
j_call: TRBJ2-3
clone_size: many
v_call: TRBV7-3
cdr3_nt: TGTGCCAGCAGCCCGGACAGGGATACGCAGTATTTT
cdr3_aa: CASSPDRDTQYF

d_call: .
j_call: TRBJ2-5
clone_size: few
v_call: TRBV7-2
cdr3_nt: TGTGCCAGCAGCTTATCCCCGGATCAAGAGACCCAGTACTTC
cdr3_aa: CASSLSPDQETQYF